This TCR beta chain was recorded in a study of T cell responses to AZD1222 COVID-19 vaccine (dated by TCRdb to the early 2020s). About the study as a whole: A total of around 240 trial participants underwent TCR sequencing, of whom 207 received two doses of AZD1222 and 26 received two doses of the MenACWY control vaccine. Trial participants were enrolled into age subgroups of 18-55, 56-69 and 70-plus years, which contained about 150, 27 and 61 TCR-sequenced participants, respectively.

The CDR3 regions of human TCRbeta chains were analyzed by immunosequencing. On the authors' methods: Repertoire TCRs were checked for matches against a reference library of SARS-CoV-2-specific TCRs that had been generated using the MIRA antigen-specificity platform. Breadth was defined as the fraction of unique TCRs that were SARS-CoV-2-associated. Depth was defined as the fraction of total T cells that were SARS-CoV-2-associated. Using the MIRA data, each spike-specific TCR was assigned both to the spike region to which the TCR was reactive and to a CD4 or CD8 class. Log10-transformed breadth and depth values were compared by one-way ANOVA with Sidak's multiple comparisons tests. TCRdb took over this immuneACCESS table, retaining in-frame rearrangements with V and J assigned. Such tables are incomplete; in checked studies, under half of the missing clones stem from an unresolved V gene, and the remainder is unexplained. V and J calls and clone size follow that table, whereas D and trimming were derived from the DNA. Present in this sample are some 130,000 clones, roughly 88% of which were seen just once. Jointly, the top ten make up under 20% of the sample.

In regard to this clone: Its antigen target is currently unknown. No per-base quality is available; no much larger clone lies one base away.

The CDR3, cysteine through phenylalanine, is 13 amino acids long. Only the CDR3 DNA is retained, 39 bases long and in frame from the first base. Unmatched junction bases come to 5, with V trimmed by 8 bases and J by 0 bases. Reading the germline V gene gives CDR1 SQVTM and CDR2 ANQGSEA. Read against the paper, the sample's time point label means: baseline before first vaccination. This specimen's treatment or condition label, interpreted: meningococcal conjugate vaccine given as trial control. Vaccinee samples were obtained from the UK trials COV001 and COV002, which included a single-blind randomized controlled phase 2/3 trial of AZD1222 (ChAdOx1 nCoV-19) in healthy adults. For TCRbeta chain sequencing, PBMC samples were collected from trial participants at day 0 and at day 28 after the second dose. Study-wide findings and limitations: Because no day 14 peak-response samples were available, repertoires were characterized only after the peak T cell response. Most participants were white British and females outnumbered males, and the authors suggested that clonal diversity may have been underestimated. Conclusions about previously exposed vaccinees are limited, since just 6 or 7 AZD1222 recipients were seropositive for SARS-CoV-2 at baseline. Spike-specific TCR breadth and depth rose significantly after two AZD1222 doses compared with day 0 and with MenACWY recipients. Epitopes outside the regions mutated in the B.1.351 and B.1.1.7 variants were reportedly recognized by nearly half of the unique spike-specific TCRs. In the small 56-69-year group, the increase in depth fell short of significance, most likely because of low power. Vaccine-associated CD4 TCRs spanned the whole spike protein, with dominant responses in regions 160-218 and 743-854.

The sequence came from an adult in good health. The V and J genes are TRBV29-1 and TRBJ2-3; TRBD1 lines up with 7 middle nucleotides. The material sequenced was peripheral blood, taken on day 0 of MenACWY control vaccination. The CDR3 loop reads CSYGTASTDTQYF. The DNA is TGCAGCTACGGGACAGCCAGCACAGATACGCAGTATTTT.